The 10 T cell receptor beta chains below were found in one sample sequenced in a study of beta chain features in type 1 diabetes. Study-wide results and limits: Type 1 diabetes patients showed a moderate but significant shortening of TCRB CDR3s in all four CD4+ subsets.

These receptors' targets are unknown. Expressed TCRB transcripts were sequenced because the isolated RNA had all been reverse transcribed beforehand. Profiling relied on immunoSEQ multiplex PCR, and the TCRdb table lists in-frame clones only, not all of them. The sample consists of 40,000 to 55,000 clones, roughly 48% of them appearing once. Sequencing input: stem cell memory CD4+ T cells from blood. These receptors all stem from a man younger than 40 with type 1 diabetes.

This sequence joins TRBV30 and TRBJ2-1; 10 bases are a match to TRBD2. Germline V gene sequence: CDR1 GTSNPN, CDR2 SVGIG (reference sequence). The CDR3 length is 16 residues. V was clipped by 0 bases and J by 2 bases; unmatched bases: 4. The DNA for the CDR3 is TGTGCCTGGAGTGTAGAGCGGGAGGGCCCCTACAATGAGCAGTTCTTC. Protein sequence: CAWSVEREGPYNEQFF.

This clone was counted only a few times. The same CDR3 arises from other DNA sequences in this sample as well. The chain carries TRBV5-1 and TRBJ1-1; 8 bases map to TRBD1. CDR1 and CDR2 from the germline V gene are SGHRS and YFSETQ. This CDR3 is 14 amino acids long. Losses at the gene ends were 4 bases for V and 4 bases for J; bases not matched to a gene: 6. In nucleotides, the CDR3 is TGCGCCAGCAGCCGTGGACAGGGAATCACTGAAGCTTTCTTT. Its protein product is CASSRGQGITEAFF.

The chain employs TRBV7-2 and TRBJ1-6, with no clear D. V dropped 1 base and J dropped 9 bases, with 10 bases sitting between them. This CDR3 comprises 14 residues. CDR1 is SGHTA, CDR2 FQGNSA, per germline. CDR3: CASSLVNRGSPLHF. CDR3 sequence (DNA): TGTGCCAGCAGCTTAGTTAATCGGGGTTCACCCCTCCACTTT.

This chain connects TRBV10-3 to TRBJ2-1; 15 nucleotides agree with TRBD2. The V segment lost 11 bases and the J segment 12 bases; nucleotides outside the gene matches: 8. The CDR3 is made up of 13 amino acids. Looked up from germline, CDR1 is ENHRY and CDR2 is SYGVKD. In nucleotides, the CDR3 is TGTGCCTCTTCAGGGGGACTAGCGGGAGGGCAGTTCTTC. This gives the protein CASSGGLAGGQFF.

The chain joins TRBV28 to TRBJ2-2; D is perhaps TRBD1 (5 bases). The germline V gene has CDR1 MDHEN and CDR2 SYDVKM. V was pared by 2 bases and J by 5 bases, with 21 bases between. The CDR3 loop spans 18 amino acids. CDR3 protein: CASSLPQGIGSVTGELFF. The CDR3 DNA reads TGTGCCAGCAGTTTACCCCAGGGTATAGGTTCAGTAACCGGGGAGCTGTTTTTT.

The chain is built from TRBV18 and TRBJ2-7; the match to TRBD2 covers 10 bases. This CDR3 region has 16 residues. Germline assignment: CDR1 KGHSH and CDR2 LQKENI. With 7 bases clipped from V and 5 bases from J, the junction kept 14 bases outside the gene matches. For the CDR3, the DNA is TGTGCCAGCTGTTGTCGACTAGCGGGTGCCGCTGACGAGCAGTACTTC. It is translated as CASCCRLAGAADEQYF.

The chain couples TRBV6-5 to TRBJ2-7; D possibly corresponds to TRBD2 (6 bases). V was clipped by 5 bases and J by 3 bases, with 14 bases between them. Germline values: CDR1 MNHEY, CDR2 SVGAGI. The CDR3 contains 14 residues. CDR3 nucleotides: TGTGCCAGCAGTCTCTCGGGACTGGGCTACGAGCAGTACTTC. Its translation is CASSLSGLGYEQYF.

The chain has TRBV18 and TRBJ2-6; 8 nucleotides line up with TRBD1. The ends lost 3 bases at V and 2 bases at J; junction bases unmatched: 3. The germline V gene encodes CDR1 KGHSH and CDR2 LQKENI. This CDR3 is built from 16 residues. The CDR3 spells CASSPRTGTGANVLTF. DNA of the CDR3: TGTGCCAGCTCACCTCGGACAGGGACTGGGGCCAACGTCCTGACTTTC.

The CDR3 loop reads CASSPGQRINTEAFF. CDR3 in DNA: TGCGCCAGCAGCCCGGGACAAAGGATTAACACTGAAGCTTTCTTT. J is TRBJ1-1 and V is TRBV5-1; maybe TRBD1 (6 bases). CDR3 length equals 15 residues. Germline V gene data show CDR1 as SGHRS and CDR2 as YFSETQ. Between the trimmed V and J ends, which lost 4 bases and 2 bases, there was a span of 15 bases. Full variable domain (rest looked up from reference TRBV5-1 and TRBJ1-1): KAGVTQTPRYLIKTRGQQVTLSCSPISGHRSVSWYQQTPGQGLQFLFEYFSETQRNKGNFPGRFSGRQFSNSRSEMNVSTLELGDSALYLCASSPGQRINTEAFFGQGTRLTVV.

V usage is TRBV9 and J usage is TRBJ1-5; no firm D call. Germline V gene data show CDR1 as SGDLS and CDR2 as YYNGEE. This CDR3 spans 13 amino acids. V lost 0 bases to trimming and J lost 6 bases, with 7 bases between them. The DNA for the CDR3 is TGTGCCAGCAGCGTAGATAACATTCAGCCCCAGCATTTT. It yields the protein CASSVDNIQPQHF.